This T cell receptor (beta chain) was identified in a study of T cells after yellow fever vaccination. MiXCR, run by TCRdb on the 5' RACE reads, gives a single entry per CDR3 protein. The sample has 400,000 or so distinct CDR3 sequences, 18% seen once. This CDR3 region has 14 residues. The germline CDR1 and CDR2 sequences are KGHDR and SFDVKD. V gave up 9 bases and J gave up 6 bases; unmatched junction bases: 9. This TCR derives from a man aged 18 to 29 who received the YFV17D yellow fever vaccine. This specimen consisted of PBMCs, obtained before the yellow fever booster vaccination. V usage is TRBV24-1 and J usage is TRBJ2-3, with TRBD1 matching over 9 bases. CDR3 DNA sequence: TGTGCCACCTTATTCGGGACAGGGAGTGATACGCAGTATTTT. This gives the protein CATLFGTGSDTQYF.